These 25 T cell receptor beta chains came from one sample sequenced in a study of lymphopenia after photon versus proton radiotherapy. The table came from immunoSEQ multiplex PCR; TCRdb's copy has only in-frame clones and leaves some out. The sample lists tens of thousands of clones; roughly nine tenths were seen once. The source was peripheral blood, collected from a patient treated with photon-based radiotherapy. Every receptor here comes from a woman aged 50 to 65 with cholangiocarcinoma.

The J gene is TRBJ2-5, the V gene TRBV18; unclear D gene. Germline-derived CDR1 and CDR2 are KGHSH and LQKENI. Trimming cost V 5 bases and J 2 bases, with 6 bases left between them. The CDR3 consists of 12 residues. The CDR3 spells CASSDLQETQYF. The CDR3 DNA reads as TGTGCCAGCTCAGACTTACAAGAGACCCAGTACTTC.

The J gene is TRBJ2-1, the V gene TRBV6-5; TRBD1 matches 12 bases. The V gene's germline CDR1 is MNHEY and CDR2 SVGAGI. After removal of 4 bases from V and 8 bases from J, the junction contained 6 bases not matched to a gene. CDR3 size: 15 residues. CDR3 region: CASSSGTGGIDEQFF. CDR3 DNA: TGTGCCAGCAGTTCCGGGACAGGGGGCATCGATGAGCAGTTCTTC.

The chain links TRBV6-5 to TRBJ1-2, with 10 bases fitting TRBD1. V lost 6 bases to trimming and J lost 8 bases; unmatched junction nucleotides: 9. There are 14 residues in the CDR3. The germline CDR1 and CDR2 sequences are MNHEY and SVGAGI. CDR3 sequence (DNA): TGTGCCAGCAGGCTCGAAGGGACAGGGGCCGGCTACACCTTC. Its protein is CASRLEGTGAGYTF.

The V and J genes are TRBV19 and TRBJ1-2; 10 nucleotides align to TRBD1. Germline V gene data show CDR1 as LNHDA and CDR2 as SQIVND (reference sequence). V lost 6 bases, J lost 4 bases, and 5 bases stayed unmatched. The CDR3 has 14 amino acids. The CDR3 here is CASRETGGLYGYTF. The CDR3 bases are TGTGCCAGTAGGGAGACAGGGGGCCTCTATGGCTACACCTTC.

This clone has just a few counts. This rearrangement joins TRBV5-8 to TRBJ1-1; D not certain. The CDR3 has 15 residues. The V and J ends lost 2 bases and 0 bases respectively, with 11 bases between them. Germline V gene data show CDR1 as SGHTS and CDR2 as YDEGEE. As DNA, the CDR3 is TGTGCCAGCAGCTTATATACGATAATGAACACTGAAGCTTTCTTT. As protein: CASSLYTIMNTEAFF.

In this sample, this clone turned up once. J is TRBJ1-5 and V is TRBV19, with a tentative D call TRBD1 (6 bases). Per germline, CDR1 LNHDA and CDR2 SQIVND (reference sequence). This CDR3 region has 17 residues. V lost 2 bases to trimming and J lost 0 bases, with 14 bases between them. CDR3 protein: CASSISRQAHSNQPQHF. The CDR3 DNA follows: TGTGCCAGTAGTATAAGTCGACAGGCGCATAGCAATCAGCCCCAGCATTTT.

The chain uses TRBV4-3 and TRBJ2-1; D uncertain. Trimming shortened V by 1 base and J by 1 base, and 11 bases separated the two germline ends. Germline values: CDR1 LGHNA, CDR2 YSLEER. This CDR3 has 16 amino acids. Written as DNA, the CDR3 is TGCGCCAGCAGCCAAGGACTTAGTCCGTCCTACAATGAGCAGTTCTTC. It specifies CASSQGLSPSYNEQFF.

The gene calls are TRBV7-2 and TRBJ2-2; TRBD1 is a possible D gene (6 bases). The CDR3 is 17 residues long. V gave up 5 bases and J gave up 0 bases, with 16 bases separating them. Germline lookup yields CDR1 SGHTA and CDR2 FQGNSA. DNA for the CDR3: TGTGCCAGCAGCCCGGTAATGGGGGCGGCGAACACCGGGGAGCTGTTTTTT. Residues: CASSPVMGAANTGELFF.

This chain connects TRBV7-8 to TRBJ1-1, with 8 bases that match TRBD1. Germline V gene data show CDR1 as SGHVS and CDR2 as FQNEAQ. J lost 0 bases, V lost 5 bases, and 8 bases had no gene match. CDR3 length equals 16 residues. The CDR3: CASSRVAGGVNTEAFF. As DNA, the CDR3 is TGTGCCAGCAGCCGCGTTGCAGGGGGCGTGAACACTGAAGCTTTCTTT.

This clone was counted a single time. V gene TRBV13 combines with J gene TRBJ2-7; 9 bases fit TRBD1. CDR3 length equals 13 residues. V dropped 9 bases and J dropped 6; count of bases not matched to a gene: 9. CDR1 and CDR2 from the germline V gene are PRHDT and FYEKMQ (reference sequence). CDR3 protein: CARHGQGHPEQYF. In DNA form, the CDR3 reads TGTGCCAGACACGGACAGGGGCACCCCGAGCAGTACTTC.

V usage is TRBV10-2 and J usage is TRBJ1-1, with 7 bases fitting TRBD1. V dropped 7 bases and J dropped 5; count of bases not matched to a gene: 7. Per the germline V gene, CDR1 is WSHSY and CDR2 is SAAADI. This CDR3 comprises 13 residues. Here the CDR3 DNA reads TGCGCCAGCATCAGGGGGGGGAAGACTGAAGCTTTCTTT. This encodes CASIRGGKTEAFF.

This clone was seen just once. V gene TRBV25-1 combines with J gene TRBJ1-2, with D uncertain. The CDR3 length is 14 residues. V lost 5 bases and J 0 bases, leaving 10 bases between the germline ends. The germline V gene encodes CDR1 MGHDK and CDR2 SYGVNS. Here the CDR3 reads CASSLAPANYGYTF. CDR3 bases: TGTGCCAGCAGTCTTGCACCTGCTAACTATGGCTACACCTTC.

The genes are TRBV4-1 and TRBJ1-2; no clear D. CDR1 and CDR2 from the germline V gene are MGHRA and YSYEKL. The CDR3 covers 16 residues. Trimming took off 0 bases at V and 1 base at J, with 12 bases between the two ends. The CDR3 sequence: CASSQEPDWYNYGYTF. Here the CDR3 DNA reads TGCGCCAGCAGCCAAGAACCCGACTGGTATAACTATGGCTACACCTTC.

V usage is TRBV5-6 and J usage is TRBJ2-7; D unresolved. In germline, CDR1 is SGHDT, CDR2 YYEEEE. This CDR3 is built from 13 residues. Deletions cut 7 bases from V and 0 bases from J, with 11 bases between. CDR3 in DNA: TGTGCCAGCGGGATAGTAAGCTCCTACGAGCAGTACTTC. Its protein product is CASGIVSSYEQYF.

The chain links TRBV10-1 to TRBJ2-3; D is unresolved. CDR1 is WNHNN, CDR2 SYGVQD, per germline (reference sequence). Trimming took 0 bases from V and 6 from J, leaving 10 bases between them. This CDR3 spans 14 amino acids. CDR3 in amino acids: CASSESYSQDTQYF. The DNA of the CDR3 is TGCGCCAGCAGTGAGTCGTATAGTCAGGATACGCAGTATTTT.

The J gene is TRBJ1-1, the V gene TRBV27; no clear D gene. Per germline, CDR1 MNHEY and CDR2 SMNVEV (reference sequence). This CDR3 spans 14 amino acids. The V end lost 2 bases, the J end lost 8 bases, and 15 bases lay between the germline ends. The CDR3 reads CASSLSRETVEAFF. The CDR3 DNA sequence: TGTGCCAGCAGTTTAAGTCGGGAAACGGTGGAAGCTTTCTTT.

This clone came up once. Here the CDR3 reads CASSGTLPGNTIYF. CDR3 coding DNA: TGTGCCAGCAGTGGGACTCTCCCTGGAAACACCATATATTTT. The V call is TRBV7-2, the J call TRBJ1-3; D might be TRBD1 (5 bases). V dropped 6 bases and J dropped 2 bases, with 11 bases sitting between them. In germline, CDR1 is SGHTA, CDR2 FQGNSA. This CDR3 contains 14 residues.

J is TRBJ2-3 and V is TRBV5-1; TRBD1 matches at 8 bases. The CDR3 totals 15 residues. J lost 5 bases, V lost 4 bases, and 9 bases had no gene match. From germline, CDR1 is SGHRS and CDR2 YFSETQ. The CDR3 loop reads CASSTRTGFVDTQYF. Here the CDR3 DNA reads TGCGCCAGCAGCACCAGGACAGGGTTTGTAGATACGCAGTATTTT.

The chain recombines TRBV7-2 with TRBJ2-1; 12 nucleotides line up with TRBD2. This CDR3 contains 15 residues. V was pared by 5 bases and J by 6 bases, with 5 bases of the junction left unmatched. Germline assignment: CDR1 SGHTA and CDR2 FQGNSA. Here the CDR3 reads CASSERLAGVNEQFF. The CDR3 DNA sequence: TGTGCCAGCAGCGAAAGACTAGCGGGGGTCAATGAGCAGTTCTTC.

V is TRBV10-3 and J is TRBJ1-1; possible D gene TRBD1, 5 bases. Germline lookup yields CDR1 ENHRY and CDR2 SYGVKD. The CDR3 is 15 residues long. The V end lost 3 bases, the J end lost 5 bases, and 16 bases lay between the germline ends. Here the CDR3 DNA reads TGTGCCATCAGTGATAGGGTGGCAGGGAGGACTGAAGCTTTCTTT. It specifies CAISDRVAGRTEAFF.

The chain joins TRBV7-2 to TRBJ2-1, with 14 positions matching TRBD2. The CDR3 totals 15 residues. V was pared by 4 bases and J by 5 bases, with 1 base of the junction left unmatched. Germline values: CDR1 SGHTA, CDR2 FQGNSA. The CDR3 coding sequence is TGTGCCAGCAGCTGGACTAGCGGGGGGCACAATGAGCAGTTCTTC. The encoded protein is CASSWTSGGHNEQFF.

V and J are TRBV4-3 and TRBJ2-1; 12 bases agree with TRBD2. CDR1 is LGHNA and CDR2 is YSLEER in the germline V gene. V was clipped by 5 bases and J by 5 bases; unmatched bases: 4. CDR3 size: 15 residues. This chain's CDR3 is CASSDGLAGNNEQFF. CDR3 nucleotides: TGCGCCAGCAGCGATGGACTAGCGGGGAACAATGAGCAGTTCTTC.

This sequence joins TRBV7-2 and TRBJ1-1; D unclear. V lost 2 bases to trimming and J lost 1 base, with 5 bases between them. This CDR3 comprises 13 residues. Per the germline V gene, CDR1 is SGHTA and CDR2 is FQGNSA. CDR3 sequence: CASSLNRNTEAFF. The CDR3 DNA reads TGTGCCAGCAGCTTAAACAGGAACACTGAAGCTTTCTTT.

This rearrangement joins TRBV11-2 to TRBJ2-1; D unclear. Per germline, CDR1 SGHAT and CDR2 FQNNGV. The CDR3 runs to 12 residues. The germline V and J ends were trimmed by 0 bases and 9 bases, with 6 bases remaining between them. CDR3 residues: CASSLEVSEQFF. Written as DNA, the CDR3 is TGTGCCAGCAGCTTAGAGGTATCTGAGCAGTTCTTC.

The chain is built from TRBV9 and TRBJ1-5; perhaps TRBD1 as D (5 bases). From germline, CDR1 is SGDLS and CDR2 YYNGEE. The V gene lost 3 bases and the J gene lost 1 base, with 14 bases spanning the gap. This CDR3 spans 16 amino acids. Written as DNA, the CDR3 is TGTGCCAGCAGCGCCGGGGGTCCCAAGAGCAATCAGCCCCAGCATTTT. Its translation: CASSAGGPKSNQPQHF.